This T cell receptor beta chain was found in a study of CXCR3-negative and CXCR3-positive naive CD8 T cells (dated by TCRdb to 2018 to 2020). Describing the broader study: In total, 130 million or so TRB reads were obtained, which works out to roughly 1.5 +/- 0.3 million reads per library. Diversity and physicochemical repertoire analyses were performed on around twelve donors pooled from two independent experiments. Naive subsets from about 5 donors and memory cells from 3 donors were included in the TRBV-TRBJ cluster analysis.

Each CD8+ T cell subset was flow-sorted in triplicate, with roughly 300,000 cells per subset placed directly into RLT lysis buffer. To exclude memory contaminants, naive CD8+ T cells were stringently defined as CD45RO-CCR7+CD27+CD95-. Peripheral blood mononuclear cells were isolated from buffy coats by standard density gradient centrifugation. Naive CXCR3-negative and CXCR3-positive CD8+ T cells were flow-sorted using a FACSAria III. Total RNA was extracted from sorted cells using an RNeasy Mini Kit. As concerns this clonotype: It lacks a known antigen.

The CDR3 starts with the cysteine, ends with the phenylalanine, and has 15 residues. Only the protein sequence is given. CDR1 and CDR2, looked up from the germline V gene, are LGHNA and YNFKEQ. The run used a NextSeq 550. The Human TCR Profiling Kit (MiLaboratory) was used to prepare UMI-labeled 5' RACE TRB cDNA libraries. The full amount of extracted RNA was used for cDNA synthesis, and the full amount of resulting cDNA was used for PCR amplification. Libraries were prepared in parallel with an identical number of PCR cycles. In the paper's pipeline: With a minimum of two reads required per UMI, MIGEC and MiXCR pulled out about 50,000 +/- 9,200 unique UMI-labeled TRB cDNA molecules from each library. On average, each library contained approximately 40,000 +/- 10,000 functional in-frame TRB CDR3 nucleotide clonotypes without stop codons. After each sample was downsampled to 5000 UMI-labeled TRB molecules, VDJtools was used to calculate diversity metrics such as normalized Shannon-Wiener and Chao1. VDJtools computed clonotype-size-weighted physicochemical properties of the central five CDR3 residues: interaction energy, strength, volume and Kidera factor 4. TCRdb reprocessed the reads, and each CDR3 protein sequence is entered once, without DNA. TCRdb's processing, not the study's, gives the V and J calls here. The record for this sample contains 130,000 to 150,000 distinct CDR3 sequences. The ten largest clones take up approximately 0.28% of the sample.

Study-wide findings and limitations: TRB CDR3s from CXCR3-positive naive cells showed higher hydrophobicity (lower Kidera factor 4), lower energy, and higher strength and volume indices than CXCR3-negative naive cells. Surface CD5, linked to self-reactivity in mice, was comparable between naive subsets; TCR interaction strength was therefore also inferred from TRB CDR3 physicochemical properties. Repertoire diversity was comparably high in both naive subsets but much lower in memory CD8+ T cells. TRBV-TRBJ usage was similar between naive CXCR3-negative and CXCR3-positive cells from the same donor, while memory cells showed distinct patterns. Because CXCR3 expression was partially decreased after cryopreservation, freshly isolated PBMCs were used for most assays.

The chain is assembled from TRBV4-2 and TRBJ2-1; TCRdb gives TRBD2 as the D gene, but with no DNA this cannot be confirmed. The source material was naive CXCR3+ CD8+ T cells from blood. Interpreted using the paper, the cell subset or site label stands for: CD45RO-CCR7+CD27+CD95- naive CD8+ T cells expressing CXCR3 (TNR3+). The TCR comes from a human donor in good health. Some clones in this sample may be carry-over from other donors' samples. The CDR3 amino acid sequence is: CASSQEPGVPVEQFF.